This T cell receptor (beta chain) appears in the sequencing data of a study of CD8 T cells in Susac syndrome (dated by TCRdb to 2018 to 2020). With regard to the full study: Of the Susac syndrome patients who were sequenced, six had clinically active disease and roughly 8 were in clinical remission. At the time of blood withdrawal, Susac syndrome patients were either therapy-naive, taking corticosteroids (with some also receiving IVIg), or on IVIg alone. The study used repertoire sequencing to test whether antigen drove CD8+ T cell activation and differentiation in Susac syndrome. Clonality of the CD8+ T cell repertoire was compared between over 10 healthy donors, about 14 Susac syndrome patients and about 15 multiple sclerosis patients. Findings and caveats that apply to the study as a whole: The number of individuals in the TCR sequencing and HLA analysis was acknowledged as relatively small. Approximately 15 Susac-specific public clones were identified in the total CD8+ repertoire, and a few Susac-specific public clones were identified in the CD8+ TEMRA repertoire. Clonal expansion was observed in Susac syndrome CD8+ repertoires, with the highest expansion in CD8+ TEMRA cells and greater expansion in clinically active than in remitting patients.

From a lookup of the germline V gene (reference sequence), CDR1 and CDR2 are DFQATT and SNEGSKA. Reading from cysteine to phenylalanine, the CDR3 counts 18 amino acids. This entry keeps only the CDR3 DNA: 54 bases, framed from base 1. The V end gives up 1 base and the J end 7 bases, leaving 16 bases in the junction not matched to a gene. RNA was extracted using the RNeasy kit, and about 0.5 to 1 microgram was reverse transcribed with random hexamers. The immunoSEQ multiplex PCR assay, covering 54 Vbeta and 13 Jbeta segments, was used to amplify TCR beta CDR3 regions. To correct PCR amplification bias, a synthetic template baseline was used for both primer optimization and computational correction. The published analysis was carried out like this. Reads were annotated to V, D and J genes per IMGT and analyzed with immunoSEQ Analyzer, keeping only productive sequences. Clonality was calculated as one minus the Shannon entropy normalized by log2 of the number of productive unique sequences. Public and private clones were assessed among the 100 most prevalent clones of each patient and control. Clones were defined as Susac-specific when absent from the healthy and MS cohorts, from about 970 published viral clones and from other ImmuneACCESS disease sequences. TCRdb reanalyzed the raw reads on its own, using fastp at Q25 for trimming and MiXCR for clone calling, and kept in-frame beta chains. Entries that share a CDR3 protein sequence are merged under the most common genes and DNA. None of the V and J calls come from the authors' own analysis; TCRdb made them. The sample yields roughly 190,000 distinct CDR3 sequences; more than 85% were counted once. The ten top clones hold approximately 0.15% of the sample.

Peripheral blood CD8+ and CD4+ T cells from healthy donors, Susac syndrome patients and multiple sclerosis patients were profiled using high-throughput TCR beta sequencing. The Susac syndrome patients fulfilled recently defined diagnostic criteria for either definite or probable disease. Bulk CD8+ and CD4+ T cells were purified by magnetic negative isolation, while CD8+ TEMRA cells were enriched using FACS. Blood was collected in EDTA tubes and processed within 24 hours, with PBMCs isolated through density gradient centrifugation. PBMCs intended for TCR sequencing were cryopreserved in liquid nitrogen and thawed later in a water bath at 37 degrees C. The sorted or isolated CD4+, CD8+ and CD8+ TEMRA cells had a purity of 90% or higher. This clonotype was picked up one time. Its recognized antigen is unknown. No base quality information exists; no much larger clone differs at one position. A lone read gives weak evidence.

This TCR was sampled from a human donor with Susac syndrome. Material for sequencing was CD8+ T cells from PBMCs. The chain is made from TRBV20-1 and TRBJ2-1; 10 bases in the middle match TRBD2. The DNA reads as follows: TGCAGTGCTAGAGCTTGGCTAGCGGGGGCCTATAGTCGTAATGAGCAGTTCTTC. This sequence encodes CSARAWLAGAYSRNEQFF.